Below, 7 T cell receptor beta chains from the same sample are listed, as sequenced in a study of monozygotic twins with cystic fibrosis. Profiling relied on immunoSEQ multiplex PCR, and the TCRdb table lists in-frame clones only, not all of them. Here the sample spans about 20,000 clones, around 96% being singletons. The sample comprised blood. The source is a girl aged 2 to 10 with cystic fibrosis.

The genes are TRBV12-5 and TRBJ1-3, with TRBD1 matching 8 bases. This CDR3 has 15 residues. V lost 4 bases, J lost 2 bases, and 4 bases stayed unmatched. Germline V gene sequence: CDR1 LGHNT, CDR2 FRNRAP. CDR3 coding DNA: TGTGCTAGTGGTTCACAGGGGGTCCCTGGAAACACCATATATTTT. Its translation: CASGSQGVPGNTIYF.

This chain joins TRBV9 and TRBJ2-1, with D tentatively TRBD1 or TRBD2 (6 bases each). The V end was cut by 3 bases, the J end by 2 bases, with 9 bases between. Germline values: CDR1 SGDLS, CDR2 YYNGEE. This CDR3 comprises 14 residues. For the CDR3, the DNA is TGTGCCAGCAGCGGGGGGGCCACCTACAATGAGCAGTTCTTC. Translation gives CASSGGATYNEQFF. The full variable domain, rest sourced from reference TRBV9 and TRBJ2-1, is DSGVTQTPKHLITATGQRVTLRCSPRSGDLSVYWYQQSLDQGLQFLIQYYNGEERAKGNILERFSAQQFPDLHSELNLSSLELGDSALYFCASSGGATYNEQFFGPGTRLTVL.

The V and J genes are TRBV28 and TRBJ1-2; maybe TRBD1 (5 bases). Trimming pared 3 bases from V and 6 bases from J, leaving 17 bases between. This CDR3 has 15 residues. The germline V gene has CDR1 MDHEN and CDR2 SYDVKM. In nucleotides, the CDR3 is TGTGCCAGCAGTTTGGACATAAAGACGGGGGATGGCTACACCTTC. It encodes CASSLDIKTGDGYTF.

In DNA, the CDR3 is TGTGCCAGTAGTATTGCAGATACGCAGTATTTT. It codes for CASSIADTQYF. J is TRBJ2-3 and V is TRBV19; D remains unclear. Germline V lookup: CDR1 LNHDA, CDR2 SQIVND (reference sequence). The CDR3 runs 11 residues. V shed 3 bases and J shed 4 bases, with 2 bases lying between them. The full variable domain, its missing parts supplied by reference TRBV19 and TRBJ2-3, is DGGITQSPKYLFRKEGQNVTLSCEQNLNHDAMYWYRQDPGQGLRLIYYSQIVNDFQKGDIAEGYSVSREKKESFPLTVTSAQKNPTAFYLCASSIADTQYFGPGTRLTVL.

The V call is TRBV10-3, the J call TRBJ2-3; TRBD2 might be the D (5 bases). This CDR3 comprises 18 residues. Per the germline V gene, CDR1 is ENHRY and CDR2 is SYGVKD. Trimming took off 1 base at V and 2 bases at J, with 19 bases between the two ends. This CDR3 reads CAISEYNAGGLDTDTQYF. The CDR3 region has the DNA TGTGCCATCAGTGAGTACAACGCTGGCGGACTTGACACAGATACGCAGTATTTT.

The rearrangement joins TRBV6-1 to TRBJ1-6, with D possibly being TRBD1 (5 bases). CDR1 and CDR2 (germline): MNHNS, SASEGT. V lost 2 bases and J lost 8, with 13 bases in between. The CDR3 runs to 15 residues. The CDR3, as DNA: TGTGCCAGCAGTGAACAAAAAAAAGGGGATTCACCCCTCCACTTT. It is translated as CASSEQKKGDSPLHF.

This rearrangement joins TRBV5-6 to TRBJ2-7; 9 bases fit TRBD1. In germline, CDR1 is SGHDT, CDR2 YYEEEE. V was pared by 0 bases and J by 3 bases, with 4 bases of the junction left unmatched. CDR3 length equals 15 residues. The CDR3 protein is CASSLAGTGYYEQYF. In DNA form, the CDR3 reads TGTGCCAGCAGCTTGGCCGGGACAGGGTACTACGAGCAGTACTTC.